One sample yielded the 8 T cell receptor beta chains listed below, sequenced in a study of blood T cell repertoires in COVID-19. Using immunoSEQ multiplex PCR, the repertoire was profiled, and TCRdb retains in-frame clones only, with some absent. This table holds tens of thousands of clones, approximately 86% found once. The sequencing input was peripheral blood. The receptors here all came from a human donor with active COVID-19. The donor label of this sample is uncertain.

The V and J genes are TRBV23-1 and TRBJ2-5; TRBD2 might be the D (6 bases). TRBV23-1 is an ORF, and what it does is uncertain. V dropped 2 bases and J dropped 7 bases, with 17 bases sitting between them. This CDR3 contains 15 residues. The DNA of the CDR3 is TGCGCCAGCAGTCAACTTGGGAATCGGAGGGGGACCCAGTACTTC. This encodes CASSQLGNRRGTQYF.

This clone showed up just a few times. V usage is TRBV28 and J usage is TRBJ1-5, with a tentative D call TRBD1 (6 bases). CDR1 and CDR2 from the germline V gene are MDHEN and SYDVKM. This CDR3 spans 16 amino acids. Between the trimmed V and J ends, which lost 6 bases and 3 bases, there was a span of 18 bases. The CDR3: CASSSLKQGYNQPQHF. For the CDR3, the DNA is TGTGCCAGCAGCAGCCTGAAACAGGGATACAATCAGCCCCAGCATTTT.

This clone came up once. CDR3 region: CASSSRQAFSYEQYF. The DNA of the CDR3 is TGTGCCAGTAGTTCCCGACAGGCCTTCTCCTACGAGCAGTACTTC. The chain combines TRBV19 with TRBJ2-7; tentative D call: TRBD1 (6 bases). The CDR3 is 15 amino acids. Trimming removed 5 bases at V and 0 bases at J, with 14 bases between. Germline V CDR1 and CDR2: LNHDA, SQIVND (reference sequence).

The J gene is TRBJ2-2, the V gene TRBV2; 7 bases are a match to TRBD2. The CDR3 runs to 14 residues. J was trimmed by 2 bases and V by 6 bases; bases with no gene match: 3. Germline-derived CDR1 and CDR2 are SNHLY and FYNNEI. CDR3 loop: CASRRDYNTGELFF. The DNA for the CDR3 is TGTGCCAGCAGACGGGACTATAACACCGGGGAGCTGTTTTTT. Complete variable domain (other parts from reference TRBV2 and TRBJ2-2): EPEVTQTPSHQVTQMGQEVILRCVPISNHLYFYWYRQILGQKVEFLVSFYNNEISEKSEIFDDQFSVERPDGSNFTLKIRSTKLEDSAMYFCASRRDYNTGELFFGEGSRLTVL.

The rearrangement links TRBV6-5 to TRBJ2-1, with a weak D call TRBD1 (5 bases). This CDR3 comprises 13 residues. Germline values: CDR1 MNHEY, CDR2 SVGAGI. Deletions cut 6 bases from V and 9 bases from J, with 15 bases between. The CDR3 region has the DNA TGTGCCAGCAGCGGTAAGGGGCACGGTGAGCAGTTCTTC. Its translation is CASSGKGHGEQFF.

This rearrangement joins TRBV2 to TRBJ2-5, with unresolved D. Trimming pared 8 bases from V and 1 base from J, leaving 11 bases between. Germline V gene lookup returns CDR1 SNHLY and CDR2 FYNNEI. CDR3 length: 13 amino acids. The chain's CDR3 is CASSREVQETQYF. CDR3 coding DNA: TGTGCCAGCTCAAGAGAGGTCCAAGAGACCCAGTACTTC. The full variable domain, with the rest looked up from reference TRBV2 and TRBJ2-5, is EPEVTQTPSHQVTQMGQEVILRCVPISNHLYFYWYRQILGQKVEFLVSFYNNEISEKSEIFDDQFSVERPDGSNFTLKIRSTKLEDSAMYFCASSREVQETQYFGPGTRLLVL.

The chain employs TRBV19 and TRBJ2-7; no definite D call. The ends were cut back, 3 bases at V and 6 bases at J, with 12 bases in the middle. This CDR3 region has 13 residues. CDR1 and CDR2 (germline): LNHDA, SQIVND (reference sequence). The CDR3 DNA sequence: TGTGCCAGTAGTATTACTGGGTCGGGCGAGCAGTACTTC. Its protein is CASSITGSGEQYF.

This clone has just one count. The genes are TRBV4-1 and TRBJ2-1; 13 bases map to TRBD2. Per the germline V gene, CDR1 is MGHRA and CDR2 is YSYEKL. The CDR3 runs 15 residues. V shed 4 bases and J 9 bases; nucleotides not matched to a gene: 6. This CDR3 reads CASSRTSGGPREQFF. DNA for the CDR3: TGCGCCAGCAGCCGGACTAGCGGGGGACCACGTGAGCAGTTCTTC.